The sequence of this T cell receptor (beta chain) was determined in a study of cytomegalovirus exposure and HLA in healthy donors (dated by TCRdb to about 2017). As for the study more broadly: According to a later analysis, one platform produced both the roughly 120 validation repertoires and the 550 to 800 repertoires of the first cohort. The study was designed to test whether signatures of past pathogen exposure could be identified by cataloging public T cell receptors. A separate validation cohort of about 110 different subjects was used in addition to the approximately 610-subject first cohort. The study combined high-throughput TCR immunosequencing, statistical association of individual TCRs with disease status, and machine learning to predict cytomegalovirus infection status. On the study overall, not on this receptor specifically: In the study, approximately 160 TCR beta chains were listed as associated with cytomegalovirus. Subsequent analysis determined that TCRs grouped into clusters in the first cohort also showed a tendency toward co-occurrence across the approximately 110 validation repertoires, and 85% to 95% of cluster scores exceeded 0. Cytomegalovirus status was reported to be diagnosed by the classifier with high specificity and sensitivity in both the original and validation cohorts. According to the authors, the approach could potentially be generalized to other disease states and immunological phenotypes. Three of the identified cytomegalovirus-associated TCR beta chains were confirmed in vitro to be specific for cytomegalovirus antigens. Most TCR sequences were seen in very few donors, while some public TCRs were found in many individuals. A later analysis had no HLA typing for the validation cohort, so co-occurrence there was scored across all 130 or so repertoires.

Donors formed part of the validation cohort, which comprised over a hundred subjects and was distinct from the first cohort of under 750 subjects. A word on this clone: Its antigen specificity is not known. No much larger clone is present one base from it, and per-base qualities are unavailable.

Library method: the immunoSEQ multiplex PCR assay. As for the original processing: A statistical classification framework was developed to diagnose cytomegalovirus status using the catalog of TCR beta chain sequences. What TCRdb holds here is the immuneACCESS table cut down to in-frame rearrangements. Part of the clones is not present; checked against another copy, under half of the missing clones reflect an unresolved V gene, and the others are unexplained. The V and J calls and clone size were taken over from that table, and D and trimming were inferred from the DNA. The sample table records approximately 200,000 clones; 80% to 95% of these occur just once. Clones ranked in the top ten supply more than 0.85% of the sample. In the germline V gene, CDR1 corresponds to SGDLS and CDR2 to YYNGEE. Compared with germline, V lacks 3 bases and J lacks 4 bases; bases without a gene match: 12. The cysteine opens and the phenylalanine closes a CDR3 of 16 amino acids. Only CDR3 DNA remains: 48 bases, in frame from the first base.

The receptor was isolated from a young woman in good health and CMV-seronegative. Recombination joined TRBV9 with TRBJ1-1; TRBD1 agrees with 7 junctional bases. The sample taken for sequencing was PBMCs. The CDR3 region reads CASSDKRGGLGTEAFF. At the DNA level, the sequence is TGTGCCAGCAGCGACAAGCGAGGGGGCTTGGGCACTGAAGCTTTCTTT.